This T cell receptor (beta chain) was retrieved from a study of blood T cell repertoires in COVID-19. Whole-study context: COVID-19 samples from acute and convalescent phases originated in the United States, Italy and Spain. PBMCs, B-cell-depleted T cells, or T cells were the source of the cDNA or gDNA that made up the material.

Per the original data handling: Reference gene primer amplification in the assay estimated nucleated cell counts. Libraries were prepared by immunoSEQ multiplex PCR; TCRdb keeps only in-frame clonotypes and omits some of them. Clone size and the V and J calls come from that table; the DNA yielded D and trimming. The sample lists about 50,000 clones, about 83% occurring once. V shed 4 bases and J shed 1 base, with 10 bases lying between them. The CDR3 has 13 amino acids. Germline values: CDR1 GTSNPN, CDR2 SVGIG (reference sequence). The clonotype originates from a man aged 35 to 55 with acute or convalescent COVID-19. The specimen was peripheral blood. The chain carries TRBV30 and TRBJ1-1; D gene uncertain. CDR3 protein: CAWNKVPNTEAFF. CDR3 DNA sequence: TGTGCCTGGAACAAAGTCCCGAACACTGAAGCTTTCTTT. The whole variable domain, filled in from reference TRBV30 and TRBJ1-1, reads SQTIHQWPATLVQPVGSPLSLECTVEGTSNPNLYWYRQAAGRGLQLLFYSVGIGQISSEVPQNLSASRPQDRQFILSSKKLLLSDSGFYLCAWNKVPNTEAFFGQGTRLTVV.